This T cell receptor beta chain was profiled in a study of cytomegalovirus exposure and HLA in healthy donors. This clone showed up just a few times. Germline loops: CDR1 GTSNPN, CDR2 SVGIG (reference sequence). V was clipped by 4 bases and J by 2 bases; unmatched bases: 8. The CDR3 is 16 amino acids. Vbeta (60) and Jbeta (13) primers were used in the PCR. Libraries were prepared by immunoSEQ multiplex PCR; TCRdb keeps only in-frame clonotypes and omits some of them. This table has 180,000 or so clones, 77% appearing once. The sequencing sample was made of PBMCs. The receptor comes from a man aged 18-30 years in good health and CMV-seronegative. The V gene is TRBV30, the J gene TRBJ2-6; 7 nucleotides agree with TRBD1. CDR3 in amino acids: CAWTRGQPTGANVLTF. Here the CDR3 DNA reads TGTGCCTGGACCCGGGGACAGCCGACTGGGGCCAACGTCCTGACTTTC.